This entry concerns a single T cell receptor beta chain. These data come from a study of blood T cell repertoires in COVID-19. On the study more broadly: Samples representing acute and convalescent COVID-19 were sourced from the United States, Italy and Spain.

Assay used: immunoSEQ multiplex PCR; TCRdb lists only in-frame clones, some missing. The sample consists of a few hundred thousand clones, around nine tenths of them appearing once. J gave up 6 bases and V 0 bases, and 7 bases lay outside the gene matches. The CDR3 length is 16 residues. Germline CDR1 reads KGHSH; CDR2 reads LQKENI. Seattle researchers signed up patients amid active infection and tracked them longitudinally. The source material was peripheral blood. The TCR comes from a woman aged 70-85 years with COVID-19, enrolled during active disease. V is TRBV18 and J is TRBJ2-1; 8 nucleotides align to TRBD1. The CDR3 region has the DNA TGTGCCAGCTCACCACCGTGGACAGGGTTCGGCAATGAGCAGTTCTTC. It is translated as CASSPPWTGFGNEQFF.